Sequencing of this TCR beta chain was carried out in a study of blood T cell repertoires in COVID-19. Study-level background: Donors in the United States, Italy and Spain gave samples during acute or convalescent COVID-19. PBMCs, B-cell-depleted T cells, or T cells were the source of the cDNA or gDNA that made up the material.

With V trimmed by 5 bases and J by 4 bases, 5 bases remained unmatched. This CDR3 has 14 amino acids. Germline assignment: CDR1 MNHEY and CDR2 SMNVEV (reference sequence). Per the original methods: Amplification of reference gene primers was used by the study to estimate nucleated cell counts. Data came from immunoSEQ multiplex PCR; TCRdb stores just in-frame clones and leaves some out. V, J and clone size reflect that table, while D and trimming were determined from the DNA. Among some 170,000 clones listed, approximately 78% were seen once. Adults between roughly 18 and 89 years of age took part from 24 US areas.

The receptor was derived from a woman aged 45-65 years who had recovered from COVID-19. This rearrangement joins TRBV27 to TRBJ1-2; TRBD1 matches at 9 bases. The sample consisted of PBMCs or T cells enriched from blood (not recorded which). In nucleotides, the CDR3 is TGTGCCAGCAGTACTCCGGGACAGGGCTATGGCTACACCTTC. Its translation: CASSTPGQGYGYTF.